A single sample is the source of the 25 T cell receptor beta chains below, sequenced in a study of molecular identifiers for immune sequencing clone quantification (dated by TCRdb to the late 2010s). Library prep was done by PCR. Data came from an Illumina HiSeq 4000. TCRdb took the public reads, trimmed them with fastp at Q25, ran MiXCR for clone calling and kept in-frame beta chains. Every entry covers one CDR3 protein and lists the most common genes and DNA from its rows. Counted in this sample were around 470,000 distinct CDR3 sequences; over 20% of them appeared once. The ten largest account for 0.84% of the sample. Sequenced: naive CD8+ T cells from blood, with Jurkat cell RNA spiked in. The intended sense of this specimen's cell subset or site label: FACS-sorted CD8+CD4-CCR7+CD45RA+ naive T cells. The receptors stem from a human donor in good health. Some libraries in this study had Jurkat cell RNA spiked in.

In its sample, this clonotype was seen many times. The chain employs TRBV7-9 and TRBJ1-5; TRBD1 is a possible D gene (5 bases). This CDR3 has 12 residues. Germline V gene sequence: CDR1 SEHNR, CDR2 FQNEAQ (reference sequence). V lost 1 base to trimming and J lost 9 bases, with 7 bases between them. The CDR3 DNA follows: TGTGCCAGCAGCTTAGGGGGACTGCCCCAGCATTTT. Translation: CASSLGGLPQHF. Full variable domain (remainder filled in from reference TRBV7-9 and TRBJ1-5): DTGVSQNPRHKITKRGQNVTFRCDPISEHNRLYWYRQTLGQGPEFLTYFQNEAQLEKSRLLSDRFSAERPKGSFSTLEIQRTEQGDSAMYLCASSLGGLPQHFGDGTRLSIL.

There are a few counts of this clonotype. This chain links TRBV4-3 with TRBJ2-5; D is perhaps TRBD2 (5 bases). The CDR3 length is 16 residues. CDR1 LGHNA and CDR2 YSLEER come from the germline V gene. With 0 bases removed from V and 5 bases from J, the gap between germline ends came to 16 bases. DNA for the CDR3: TGCGCCAGCAGCCAAGATGTAACGTGGCGCGGGGAGACCCAGTACTTC. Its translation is CASSQDVTWRGETQYF.

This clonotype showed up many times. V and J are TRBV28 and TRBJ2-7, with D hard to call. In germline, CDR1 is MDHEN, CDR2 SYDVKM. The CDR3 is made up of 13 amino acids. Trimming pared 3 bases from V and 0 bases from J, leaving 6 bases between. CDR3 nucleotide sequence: TGTGCCAGCAGTTTTGCCACCTCCTACGAGCAGTACTTC. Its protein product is CASSFATSYEQYF. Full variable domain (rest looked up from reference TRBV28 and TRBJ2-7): DVKVTQSSRYLVKRTGEKVFLECVQDMDHENMFWYRQDPGLGLRLIYFSYDVKMKEKGDIPEGYSVSREKKERFSLILESASTNQTSMYLCASSFATSYEQYFGPGTRLTVT.

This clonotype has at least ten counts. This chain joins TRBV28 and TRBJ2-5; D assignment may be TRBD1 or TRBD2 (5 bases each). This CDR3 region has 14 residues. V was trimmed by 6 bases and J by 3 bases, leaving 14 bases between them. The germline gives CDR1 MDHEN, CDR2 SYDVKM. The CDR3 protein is CASRDVRGEETQYF. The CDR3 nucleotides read TGTGCCAGCAGGGACGTAAGAGGGGAAGAGACCCAGTACTTC.

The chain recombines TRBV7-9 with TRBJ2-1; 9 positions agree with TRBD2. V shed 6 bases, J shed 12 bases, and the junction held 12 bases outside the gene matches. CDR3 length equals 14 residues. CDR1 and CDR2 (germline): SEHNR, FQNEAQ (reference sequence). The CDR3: CASSLDSGGPGQFF. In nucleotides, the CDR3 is TGTGCCAGCAGTTTGGATAGCGGGGGCCCCGGGCAGTTCTTC.

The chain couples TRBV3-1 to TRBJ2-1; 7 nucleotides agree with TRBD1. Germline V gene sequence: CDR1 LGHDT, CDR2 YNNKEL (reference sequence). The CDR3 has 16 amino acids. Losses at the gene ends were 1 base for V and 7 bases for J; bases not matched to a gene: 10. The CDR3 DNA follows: TGTGCCAGCAGCCAAGTAGCAGGGGGATCTGGGAATGAGCAGTTCTTC. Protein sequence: CASSQVAGGSGNEQFF.

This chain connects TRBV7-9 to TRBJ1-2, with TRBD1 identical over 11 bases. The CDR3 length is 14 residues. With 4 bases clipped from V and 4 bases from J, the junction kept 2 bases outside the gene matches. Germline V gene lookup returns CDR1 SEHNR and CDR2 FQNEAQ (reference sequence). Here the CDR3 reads CASSSGTGGYGYTF. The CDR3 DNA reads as TGTGCCAGCAGCTCCGGGACAGGGGGCTATGGCTACACCTTC.

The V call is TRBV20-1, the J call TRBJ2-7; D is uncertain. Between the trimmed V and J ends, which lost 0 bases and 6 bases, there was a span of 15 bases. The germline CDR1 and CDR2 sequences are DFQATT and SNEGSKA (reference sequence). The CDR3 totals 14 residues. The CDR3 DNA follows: TGCAGTGCTAGAGAGGCCCCCCGTGACCTCGAGCAGTACTTC. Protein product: CSAREAPRDLEQYF.

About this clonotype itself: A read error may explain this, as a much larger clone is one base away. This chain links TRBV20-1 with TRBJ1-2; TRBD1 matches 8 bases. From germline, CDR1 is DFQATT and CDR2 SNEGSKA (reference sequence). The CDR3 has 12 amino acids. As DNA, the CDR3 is TGCGGTGGAGCGGGACAGGCCTATGGCTACACCTTC. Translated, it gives CGGAGQAYGYTF.

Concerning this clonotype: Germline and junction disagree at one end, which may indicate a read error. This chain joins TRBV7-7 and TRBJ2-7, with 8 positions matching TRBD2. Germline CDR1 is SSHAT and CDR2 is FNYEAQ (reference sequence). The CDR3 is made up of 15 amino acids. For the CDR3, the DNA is TGTGCTAGCAGCTTAAATAGCGGGGCAGGGTACGAGCAGTACTTC. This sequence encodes CASSLNSGAGYEQYF.

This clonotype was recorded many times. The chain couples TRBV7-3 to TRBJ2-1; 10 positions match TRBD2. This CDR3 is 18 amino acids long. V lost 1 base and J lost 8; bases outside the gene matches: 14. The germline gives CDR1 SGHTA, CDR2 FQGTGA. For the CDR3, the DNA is TGTGCCAGCAGCTTAAAGGGCTGGGCTAGCGGGAGTCTGGATGAGCAGTTCTTC. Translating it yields CASSLKGWASGSLDEQFF. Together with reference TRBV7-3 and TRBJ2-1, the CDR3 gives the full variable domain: GAGVSQTPSNKVTEKGKYVELRCDPISGHTALYWYRQSLGQGPEFLIYFQGTGAADDSGLPNDRFFAVRPEGSVSTLKIQRTERGDSAVYLCASSLKGWASGSLDEQFFGPGTRLTVL.

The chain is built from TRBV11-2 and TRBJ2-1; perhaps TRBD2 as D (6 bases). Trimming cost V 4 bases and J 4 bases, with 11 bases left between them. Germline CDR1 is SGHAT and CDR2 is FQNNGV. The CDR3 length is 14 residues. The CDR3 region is CASSSWGDYNEQFF. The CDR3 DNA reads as TGTGCCAGCAGCTCTTGGGGGGATTACAATGAGCAGTTCTTC.

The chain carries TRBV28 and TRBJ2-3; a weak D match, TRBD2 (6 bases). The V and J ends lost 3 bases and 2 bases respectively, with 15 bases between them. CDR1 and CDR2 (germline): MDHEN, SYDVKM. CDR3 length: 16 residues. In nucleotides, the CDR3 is TGTGCCAGCAGTTTCCACTACACTAGCTCCACAGATACGCAGTATTTT. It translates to CASSFHYTSSTDTQYF.

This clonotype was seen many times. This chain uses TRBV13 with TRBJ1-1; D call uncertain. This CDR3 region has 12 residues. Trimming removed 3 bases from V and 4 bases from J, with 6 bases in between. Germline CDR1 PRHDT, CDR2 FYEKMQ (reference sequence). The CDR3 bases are TGTGCCAGCAGCTTTTCTAGCACTGAAGCTTTCTTT. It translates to CASSFSSTEAFF.

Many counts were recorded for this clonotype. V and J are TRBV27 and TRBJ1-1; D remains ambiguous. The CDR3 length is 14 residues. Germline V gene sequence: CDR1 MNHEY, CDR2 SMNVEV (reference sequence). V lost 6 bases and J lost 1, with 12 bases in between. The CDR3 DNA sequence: TGTGCCAGCAGGAACAAATCGAGGAACACTGAAGCTTTCTTT. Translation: CASRNKSRNTEAFF.

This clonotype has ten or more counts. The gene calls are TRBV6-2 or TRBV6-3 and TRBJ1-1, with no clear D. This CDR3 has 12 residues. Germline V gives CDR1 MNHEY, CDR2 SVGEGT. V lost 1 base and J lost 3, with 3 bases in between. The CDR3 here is CASSYWDTEAFF. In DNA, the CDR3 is TGTGCCAGCAGTTACTGGGACACTGAAGCTTTCTTT.

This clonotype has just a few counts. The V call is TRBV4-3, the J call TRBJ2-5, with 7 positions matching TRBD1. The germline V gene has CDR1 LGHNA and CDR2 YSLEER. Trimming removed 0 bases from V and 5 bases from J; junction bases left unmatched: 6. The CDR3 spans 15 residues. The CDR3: CASSQDPDRAETQYF. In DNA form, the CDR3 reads TGCGCCAGCAGCCAAGATCCTGACAGGGCTGAGACCCAGTACTTC.

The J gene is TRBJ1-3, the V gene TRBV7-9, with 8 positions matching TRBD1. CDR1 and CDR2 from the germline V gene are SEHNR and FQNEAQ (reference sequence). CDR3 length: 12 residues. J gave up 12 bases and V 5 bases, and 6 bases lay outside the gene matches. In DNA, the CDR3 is TGTGCCAGCAGCCCCTTGACAGGGGTCATATATTTT. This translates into CASSPLTGVIYF. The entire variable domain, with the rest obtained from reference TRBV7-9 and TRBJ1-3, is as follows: DTGVSQNPRHKITKRGQNVTFRCDPISEHNRLYWYRQTLGQGPEFLTYFQNEAQLEKSRLLSDRFSAERPKGSFSTLEIQRTEQGDSAMYLCASSPLTGVIYFGEGSWLTVV.

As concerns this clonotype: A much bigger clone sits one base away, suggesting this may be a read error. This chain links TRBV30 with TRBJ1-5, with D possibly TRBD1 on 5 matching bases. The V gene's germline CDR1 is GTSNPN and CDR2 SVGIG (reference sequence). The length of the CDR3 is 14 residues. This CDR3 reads CAWSVPGLNRPQHF. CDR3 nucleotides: TGTGCCTGGAGCGTCCCAGGGCTCAATCGGCCCCAGCATTTT.

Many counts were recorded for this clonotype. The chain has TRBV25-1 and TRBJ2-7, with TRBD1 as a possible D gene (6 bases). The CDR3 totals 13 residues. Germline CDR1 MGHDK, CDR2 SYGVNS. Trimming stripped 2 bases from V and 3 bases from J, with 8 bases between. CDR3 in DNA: TGTGCCAGCAGTGAACAGGGGAACTACGAGCAGTACTTC. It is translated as CASSEQGNYEQYF.

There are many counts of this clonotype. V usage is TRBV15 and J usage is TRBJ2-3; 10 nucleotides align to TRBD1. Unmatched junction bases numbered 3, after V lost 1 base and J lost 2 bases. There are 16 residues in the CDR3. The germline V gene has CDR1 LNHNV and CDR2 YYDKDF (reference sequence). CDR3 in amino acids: CATSRVGTGDTDTQYF. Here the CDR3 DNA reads TGTGCCACCAGCAGAGTGGGGACAGGGGACACAGATACGCAGTATTTT.

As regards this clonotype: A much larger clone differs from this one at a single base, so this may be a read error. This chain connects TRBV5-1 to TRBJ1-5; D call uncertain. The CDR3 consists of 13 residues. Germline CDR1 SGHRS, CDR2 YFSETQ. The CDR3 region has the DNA TGCACCAGCAGCTTGGAGGACGGTCAGCCCCAGCATTTT. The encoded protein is CTSSLEDGQPQHF.

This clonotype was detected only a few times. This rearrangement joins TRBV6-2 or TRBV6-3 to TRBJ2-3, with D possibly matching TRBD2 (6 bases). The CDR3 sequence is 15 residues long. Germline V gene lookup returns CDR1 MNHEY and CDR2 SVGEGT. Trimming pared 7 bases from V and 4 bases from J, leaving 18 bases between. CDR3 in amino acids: CASTSFLGEADTQYF. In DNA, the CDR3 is TGTGCCAGCACCAGCTTTTTGGGGGAGGCAGATACGCAGTATTTT.

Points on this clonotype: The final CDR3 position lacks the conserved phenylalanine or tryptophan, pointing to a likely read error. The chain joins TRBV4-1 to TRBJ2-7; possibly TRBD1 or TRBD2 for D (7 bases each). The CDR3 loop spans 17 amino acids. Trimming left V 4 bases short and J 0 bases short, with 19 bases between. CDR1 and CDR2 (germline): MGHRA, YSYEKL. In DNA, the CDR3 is TGCGCCAGCAGCCCCAGGGGGGGGCCTTACACCTCCTACGAGCAGTACCTC. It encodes CASSPRGGPYTSYEQYL.

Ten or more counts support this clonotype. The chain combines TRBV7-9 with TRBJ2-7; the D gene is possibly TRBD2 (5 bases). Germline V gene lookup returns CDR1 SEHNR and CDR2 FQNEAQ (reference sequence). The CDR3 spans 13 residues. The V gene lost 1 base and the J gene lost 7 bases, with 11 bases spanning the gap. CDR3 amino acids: CASSLVEGEEQYF. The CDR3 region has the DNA TGTGCCAGCAGCTTAGTCGAGGGAGAGGAGCAGTACTTC.